A single sample gave rise to the 32 T cell receptor beta chains below, sequenced in a study of blood T cell repertoires in COVID-19. Generated by immunoSEQ multiplex PCR, the TCRdb table keeps only in-frame clones and is missing some. The table shows roughly 300,000 clones, with under 90% occurring only once. The sequenced sample was peripheral blood. Receptor source: a woman aged 45-60 years who had recovered from COVID-19.

The chain recombines TRBV28 with TRBJ1-4; 9 positions match TRBD1. Germline V gene sequence: CDR1 MDHEN, CDR2 SYDVKM. The CDR3 sequence is 15 residues long. V gave up 8 bases and J gave up 8 bases; unmatched junction bases: 12. Written as DNA, the CDR3 is TGTGCCAGCGAGACATTACAGGGGGCTAGGGAAAAACTGTTTTTT. Its translation: CASETLQGAREKLFF.

This clone was observed a handful of times. The chain recombines TRBV15 with TRBJ2-1, with TRBD2 matching over 7 bases. V lost 0 bases and J lost 15; bases outside the gene matches: 20. Germline CDR1 reads LNHNV; CDR2 reads YYDKDF (reference sequence). The length of the CDR3 is 17 residues. The CDR3 spells CATSREASSGHGDRLFF. The CDR3 DNA sequence: TGTGCCACCAGCAGAGAAGCGTCTAGCGGACATGGGGATCGGCTGTTCTTC.

The chain combines TRBV12-3 or TRBV12-4 with TRBJ2-3; D is perhaps TRBD1 (6 bases). This CDR3 has 13 amino acids. The V end was cut by 4 bases, the J end by 4 bases, with 9 bases between. The chain's CDR3 is CASSWTDADTQYF. The CDR3 DNA follows: TGTGCCAGCAGTTGGACAGATGCAGATACGCAGTATTTT.

This chain links TRBV7-2 with TRBJ2-5, with TRBD2 identical over 10 bases. Germline V gene sequence: CDR1 SGHTA, CDR2 FQGNSA. There are 14 residues in the CDR3. Losses at the gene ends were 8 bases for V and 7 bases for J; bases not matched to a gene: 10. The chain's CDR3 is CASGQASGGGTQYF. CDR3 nucleotides: TGTGCCAGCGGACAGGCTAGCGGGGGAGGGACCCAGTACTTC. The variable domain in full, completed from reference TRBV7-2 and TRBJ2-5, reads GAGVSQSPSNKVTEKGKDVELRCDPISGHTALYWYRQSLGQGLEFLIYFQGNSAPDKSGLPSDRFSAERTGGSVSTLTIQRTQQEDSAVYLCASGQASGGGTQYFGPGTRLLVL.

The chain employs TRBV30 and TRBJ1-2; possibly TRBD1 for D (6 bases). The V gene lost 1 base and the J gene lost 4 bases, with 10 bases spanning the gap. The CDR3 extends over 13 amino acids. CDR1 is GTSNPN and CDR2 is SVGIG in the germline V gene (reference sequence). The CDR3 region has the DNA TGTGCCTGGAGTGCGGGACAAGTCTATGGCTACACCTTC. Residues: CAWSAGQVYGYTF.

The gene calls are TRBV11-2 and TRBJ1-1; D perhaps matches TRBD1 (6 bases). Germline CDR1 SGHAT, CDR2 FQNNGV. V gave up 5 bases and J gave up 5 bases, with 18 bases separating them. The CDR3 is made up of 15 amino acids. In nucleotides, the CDR3 is TGTGCCAGCAGCACCTCGACAGGATGGGAAACTGAAGCTTTCTTT. This encodes CASSTSTGWETEAFF.

The CDR3, as DNA: TGTGCCGGACGACAGGGGGGGCGGAATGAGCAGTTCTTC. Residues: CAGRQGGRNEQFF. The V gene is TRBV30, the J gene TRBJ2-1; TRBD1 matches 9 bases. V was pared by 8 bases and J by 7 bases, with 9 bases of the junction left unmatched. The CDR3 sequence is 13 residues long. In germline, CDR1 is GTSNPN, CDR2 SVGIG (reference sequence).

The chain links TRBV27 to TRBJ1-4; 10 bases fit TRBD1. This CDR3 spans 16 amino acids. Germline V gene data show CDR1 as MNHEY and CDR2 as SMNVEV (reference sequence). Trimming at V came to 6 bases and at J to 0 bases, leaving 4 bases not matched to a gene. CDR3 sequence reads: CASRGQGFATNEKLFF. CDR3 coding DNA: TGTGCCAGCAGGGGACAGGGGTTCGCAACTAATGAAAAACTGTTTTTT.

The gene calls are TRBV5-8 and TRBJ1-2; tentatively, D is TRBD1 (6 bases). The CDR3 extends over 18 amino acids. With 0 bases removed from V and 7 bases from J, the gap between germline ends came to 25 bases. Per the germline V gene, CDR1 is SGHTS and CDR2 is YDEGEE. The CDR3 here is CASSLAGRGAPPRGGYTF. The CDR3 region has the DNA TGTGCCAGCAGCTTGGCGGGTCGGGGGGCGCCTCCCCGGGGTGGCTACACCTTC.

The rearrangement uses TRBV7-2 and TRBJ2-5; D is unclear. Trimming removed 4 bases from V and 5 bases from J, with 11 bases in between. The CDR3 has 13 residues. In germline, CDR1 is SGHTA, CDR2 FQGNSA. The CDR3 DNA follows: TGTGCCAGCAGCTCACCGCTCGGGGAGACCCAGTACTTC. This sequence encodes CASSSPLGETQYF.

V and J are TRBV28 and TRBJ1-2, with 8 bases identical to TRBD1. In germline, CDR1 is MDHEN, CDR2 SYDVKM. The CDR3 loop spans 14 amino acids. Trimming at V came to 3 bases and at J to 4 bases, leaving 4 bases not matched to a gene. CDR3 nucleotide sequence: TGTGCCAGCAGTTTCCAGGGGGCCGGCTATGGCTACACCTTC. It codes for CASSFQGAGYGYTF.

J is TRBJ1-1 and V is TRBV7-2; D ambiguous. The V gene's germline CDR1 is SGHTA and CDR2 FQGNSA. The CDR3 totals 15 residues. The germline V and J ends were trimmed by 4 bases and 4 bases, with 16 bases remaining between them. For the CDR3, the DNA is TGTGCCAGCAGCTCAGGCGCTATTGCGGGCACTGAAGCTTTCTTT. It translates to CASSSGAIAGTEAFF.

This clone was seen only once. This chain uses TRBV5-4 with TRBJ2-1; 11 bases line up with TRBD2. The V segment lost 4 bases and the J segment 4 bases; nucleotides outside the gene matches: 4. Per germline, CDR1 SGHNT and CDR2 YYREEE (reference sequence). CDR3 length: 15 residues. CDR3 nucleotide sequence: TGTGCCAGCAGCCAGGGACTAGCGGAATACAATGAGCAGTTCTTC. Protein product: CASSQGLAEYNEQFF.

The chain has TRBV9 and TRBJ2-5; 8 positions agree with TRBD1. CDR1 is SGDLS, CDR2 YYNGEE, per germline. CDR3 length: 16 residues. Trimming removed 4 bases from V and 4 bases from J; junction bases left unmatched: 12. CDR3 DNA sequence: TGTGCCAGCAGCACCGCAGGGGGCGCGGGGTCAGAGACCCAGTACTTC. This gives the protein CASSTAGGAGSETQYF.

The CDR3 is CASSLVFAGGPNEQFF. Here the CDR3 DNA reads TGTGCCAGCAGCTTGGTATTTGCGGGAGGGCCCAATGAGCAGTTCTTC. The rearrangement links TRBV5-4 to TRBJ2-1; TRBD2 matches at 9 bases. V dropped 0 bases and J dropped 6; count of bases not matched to a gene: 7. Germline V CDR1 and CDR2: SGHNT, YYREEE (reference sequence). The CDR3 runs 16 residues. Based on the CDR3 plus reference TRBV5-4 and TRBJ2-1, the full variable domain is ETGVTQSPTHLIKTRGQQVTLRCSSQSGHNTVSWYQQALGQGPQFIFQYYREEENGRGNFPPRFSGLQFPNYSSELNVNALELDDSALYLCASSLVFAGGPNEQFFGPGTRLTVL.

The chain is built from TRBV28 and TRBJ1-5; 9 nucleotides align to TRBD1. V lost 5 bases, J lost 6 bases, and 2 bases stayed unmatched. Germline V gene lookup returns CDR1 MDHEN and CDR2 SYDVKM. The CDR3 is 13 amino acids. The CDR3 sequence: CASSGTGRQPQHF. CDR3 DNA sequence: TGTGCCAGCAGTGGGACAGGGCGTCAGCCCCAGCATTTT. Based on the CDR3 plus reference TRBV28 and TRBJ1-5, the full variable domain is DVKVTQSSRYLVKRTGEKVFLECVQDMDHENMFWYRQDPGLGLRLIYFSYDVKMKEKGDIPEGYSVSREKKERFSLILESASTNQTSMYLCASSGTGRQPQHFGDGTRLSIL.

The CDR3 DNA sequence: TGTGCCAGCAGCTTAAGTGGACAGCACGGTCTCAAAGCCAAAAACATTCAGTACTTC. Translating gives CASSLSGQHGLKAKNIQYF. The chain employs TRBV11-2 and TRBJ2-4; D possibly corresponds to TRBD1 (6 bases). The CDR3 length is 19 residues. Deletions cut 2 bases from V and 0 bases from J, with 20 bases between. Germline V gives CDR1 SGHAT, CDR2 FQNNGV.

Only a few counts were recorded for this clone. The V gene is TRBV28, the J gene TRBJ1-2, with D unresolved. Germline CDR1 and CDR2: MDHEN and SYDVKM. V lost 5 bases and J lost 4, with 17 bases in between. The CDR3 consists of 15 residues. The CDR3 protein is CASSIIHQTGYGYTF. DNA of the CDR3: TGTGCCAGCAGTATAATACATCAAACGGGCTATGGCTACACCTTC.

The rearrangement joins TRBV18 to TRBJ2-7, with 8 bases that match TRBD1. This CDR3 is built from 14 residues. CDR1 KGHSH and CDR2 LQKENI come from the germline V gene. The J segment lost 5 bases and the V segment lost 4 bases, leaving 7 bases of the junction unmatched. Here the CDR3 DNA reads TGTGCCAGCTCACTGACGGACAGGGCTGACGAGCAGTACTTC. Amino acids: CASSLTDRADEQYF. Variable domain in full (rest from reference TRBV18 and TRBJ2-7): NAGVMQNPRHLVRRRGQEARLRCSPMKGHSHVYWYRQLPEEGLKFMVYLQKENIIDESGMPKERFSAEFPKEGPSILRIQQVVRGDSAAYFCASSLTDRADEQYFGPGTRLTVT.

The chain employs TRBV28 and TRBJ1-2; 8 bases agree with TRBD1. CDR3 length: 13 amino acids. Losses at the gene ends were 6 bases for V and 5 bases for J; bases not matched to a gene: 5. Germline loops: CDR1 MDHEN, CDR2 SYDVKM. This CDR3 reads CASSGRGQYGYTF. The CDR3 nucleotides read TGTGCCAGCAGCGGCAGGGGGCAATATGGCTACACCTTC.

V is TRBV11-1 and J is TRBJ2-1; D unresolved. The V end lost 0 bases, the J end lost 13 bases, and 13 bases lay between the germline ends. CDR3 length equals 13 residues. Germline CDR1 is SGHAT and CDR2 is FQDESV (reference sequence). CDR3 in amino acids: CASSLAPLGPQFF. CDR3 coding DNA: TGTGCCAGCAGCTTAGCGCCCCTTGGCCCCCAGTTCTTC.

This chain uses TRBV27 with TRBJ2-3; maybe TRBD2 (5 bases). CDR3 size: 16 residues. Trimming cost V 7 bases and J 4 bases, with 21 bases left between them. Germline CDR1 is MNHEY and CDR2 is SMNVEV (reference sequence). This chain's CDR3 is CASKFRGPSNADTQYF. CDR3 in DNA: TGTGCCAGCAAGTTTCGAGGGCCCTCGAACGCAGATACGCAGTATTTT.

The chain recombines TRBV18 with TRBJ2-7; D is undetermined. The ends were cut back, 4 bases at V and 2 bases at J, with 9 bases in the middle. The CDR3 is made up of 13 amino acids. Looked up from germline, CDR1 is KGHSH and CDR2 is LQKENI. The CDR3 spells CASSLGSAYEQYF. The CDR3 coding sequence is TGTGCCAGCTCACTAGGCAGCGCCTACGAGCAGTACTTC.

The chain links TRBV6-2 or TRBV6-3 to TRBJ1-5, with 9 positions matching TRBD1. This CDR3 has 19 residues. The V and J ends lost 2 bases and 7 bases, in that order; junction bases with no gene match: 18. Germline V gene sequence: CDR1 MNHEY, CDR2 SVGEGT. Here the CDR3 reads CASSYNNIYSGTGYQPQHF. Here the CDR3 DNA reads TGTGCCAGCAGTTACAACAATATTTATTCCGGGACAGGGTACCAGCCCCAGCATTTT.

This chain joins TRBV4-3 and TRBJ1-2, with a tentative D call TRBD1 (5 bases). In germline, CDR1 is LGHNA, CDR2 YSLEER. The germline V and J ends were trimmed by 0 bases and 4 bases, with 15 bases remaining between them. The CDR3 totals 16 residues. CDR3 protein: CASSQDFTRVSYGYTF. CDR3 DNA: TGCGCCAGCAGCCAAGATTTCACCAGGGTTAGCTATGGCTACACCTTC.

J is TRBJ1-5 and V is TRBV6-5; D is unresolved. V was pared by 7 bases and J by 1 base, with 8 bases between. Germline-derived CDR1 and CDR2 are MNHEY and SVGAGI. CDR3 length: 13 residues. The CDR3 DNA sequence: TGTGCCAGCACTTCGAGGAGCAATCAGCCCCAGCATTTT. Translation: CASTSRSNQPQHF.

This chain connects TRBV18 to TRBJ2-1; 10 nucleotides align to TRBD1. V was pared by 3 bases and J by 4 bases, with 9 bases of the junction left unmatched. The CDR3 has 17 residues. The germline CDR1 and CDR2 sequences are KGHSH and LQKENI. DNA for the CDR3: TGTGCCAGCTCACCGACGGTTGGGACAGGGGCATACAATGAGCAGTTCTTC. Protein: CASSPTVGTGAYNEQFF.

The chain recombines TRBV18 with TRBJ2-2, with D possibly TRBD2 on 6 matching bases. CDR3 length equals 15 residues. Trimming removed 0 bases from V and 4 bases from J, with 9 bases in between. The germline CDR1 and CDR2 sequences are KGHSH and LQKENI. CDR3: CASSPPGLLTGELFF. The CDR3 region has the DNA TGTGCCAGCTCACCACCGGGACTTCTCACCGGGGAGCTGTTTTTT.

CDR3 DNA: TGTGCCATCAGTGAGGCACTAGCGGGCGGGGCATCCTACAATGAGCAGTTCTTC. Its translation is CAISEALAGGASYNEQFF. J is TRBJ2-1 and V is TRBV10-3, with TRBD2 matching over 9 bases. Germline V lookup: CDR1 ENHRY, CDR2 SYGVKD. This CDR3 has 18 residues. V dropped 2 bases and J dropped 1; count of bases not matched to a gene: 9.

The chain couples TRBV12-3 or TRBV12-4 to TRBJ1-1; D remains ambiguous. Trimming stripped 6 bases from V and 1 base from J, with 9 bases between. The CDR3 runs to 13 residues. The CDR3 nucleotides read TGTGCCAGCAGCCGACACCAGAACACTGAAGCTTTCTTT. Its protein product is CASSRHQNTEAFF.

V gene TRBV20-1 combines with J gene TRBJ1-2; no definite D call. Germline V lookup: CDR1 DFQATT, CDR2 SNEGSKA (reference sequence). Trimming took off 7 bases at V and 4 bases at J, with 10 bases between the two ends. The CDR3 runs 11 residues. Here the CDR3 reads CSGRVGYGYTF. CDR3 sequence (DNA): TGCAGTGGACGGGTGGGCTATGGCTACACCTTC.

The genes are TRBV7-8 and TRBJ1-5; TRBD1 aligns across 8 bases. This CDR3 contains 16 residues. The germline CDR1 and CDR2 sequences are SGHVS and FQNEAQ. The J segment lost 9 bases and the V segment lost 1 base, leaving 11 bases of the junction unmatched. CDR3 nucleotide sequence: TGTGCCAGCAGCTTAGGGGTCGGGACAGGTGTATGGCCCCAGCATTTT. Protein product: CASSLGVGTGVWPQHF.